These 32 T cell receptor beta chains were all obtained from the same sample, sequenced in a study of T cell changes during pregnancy in multiple sclerosis. Here immunoSEQ multiplex PCR was the method, and the copy in TCRdb shows in-frame clones only, minus some. The table has around 43,000 clones, about 91% seen once. The specimen was CD4+ T cells from peripheral blood mononuclear cells, collected before pregnancy. The receptors were gathered from a female donor with multiple sclerosis, enrolled in a pregnancy study.

DNA of the CDR3: TGCAGTGCTAGCCCCAGCGGGCCCCAGCATTTT. Amino acid sequence: CSASPSGPQHF. The chain combines TRBV20-1 with TRBJ1-5, with unresolved D. This CDR3 region has 11 residues. CDR1 is DFQATT and CDR2 is SNEGSKA in the germline V gene (reference sequence). Trimming removed 3 bases from V and 9 bases from J, with 9 bases in between.

The chain has TRBV15 and TRBJ2-3; 8 nucleotides align to TRBD1. Germline V gives CDR1 LNHNV, CDR2 YYDKDF (reference sequence). The CDR3 extends over 16 amino acids. J was trimmed by 6 bases and V by 0 bases; bases with no gene match: 8. CDR3 coding DNA: TGTGCCACCAGCAGAGACGTGACAGGGGTTGGGGATACGCAGTATTTT. Its protein product is CATSRDVTGVGDTQYF. The full variable domain, its missing parts supplied by reference TRBV15 and TRBJ2-3, is DAMVIQNPRYQVTQFGKPVTLSCSQTLNHNVMYWYQQKSSQAPKLLFHYYDKDFNNEADTPDNFQSRRPNTSFCFLDIRSPGLGDTAMYLCATSRDVTGVGDTQYFGPGTRLTVL.

The table lists this clone with a count of one. V usage is TRBV4-3 and J usage is TRBJ1-4; a weak D match, TRBD1 (6 bases). This CDR3 has 13 residues. With 3 bases removed from V and 8 bases from J, the gap between germline ends came to 10 bases. Germline V gene lookup returns CDR1 LGHNA and CDR2 YSLEER. CDR3 sequence (DNA): TGCGCCAGCAGCCATGGACAGACCGAAAAACTGTTTTTT. It yields the protein CASSHGQTEKLFF.

The chain employs TRBV7-9 and TRBJ1-4; TRBD1 might be the D (5 bases). V lost 1 base and J 3 bases, leaving 12 bases between the germline ends. The CDR3 runs 16 residues. Germline V lookup: CDR1 SEHNR, CDR2 FQNEAQ (reference sequence). The CDR3 DNA reads as TGTGCCAGCAGCTTAGGGTCGGGGGGATCTAATGAAAAACTGTTTTTT. Amino acids: CASSLGSGGSNEKLFF.

This chain connects TRBV19 to TRBJ1-3; D is unresolved. Trimming left V 8 bases short and J 2 bases short, with 10 bases between. CDR3 length: 13 amino acids. CDR1 and CDR2 (germline): LNHDA, SQIVND (reference sequence). CDR3 amino acids: CASGDLAGNTIYF. In DNA form, the CDR3 reads TGTGCCAGTGGAGATTTGGCTGGAAACACCATATATTTT.

This rearrangement joins TRBV9 to TRBJ2-1; TRBD2 matches at 8 bases. CDR3 length equals 15 residues. Germline loops: CDR1 SGDLS, CDR2 YYNGEE. V dropped 4 bases and J dropped 4; count of bases not matched to a gene: 7. CDR3 DNA: TGTGCCAGCAGCCCTACTAGCGGAGATTACAATGAGCAGTTCTTC. Translated: CASSPTSGDYNEQFF.

The rearrangement joins TRBV28 to TRBJ2-7; weak D call: TRBD1 (5 bases). Germline V gives CDR1 MDHEN, CDR2 SYDVKM. The CDR3 extends over 15 amino acids. The germline V and J ends were trimmed by 3 bases and 3 bases, with 15 bases remaining between them. CDR3 region: CASSFSQGYGYEQYF. DNA for the CDR3: TGTGCCAGCAGTTTCTCCCAGGGTTACGGCTACGAGCAGTACTTC.

The chain employs TRBV6-5 and TRBJ1-5, with 9 bases fitting TRBD1. The CDR3 length is 15 residues. With 6 bases clipped from V and 2 bases from J, the junction kept 5 bases outside the gene matches. CDR1 is MNHEY, CDR2 SVGAGI, per germline. Here the CDR3 reads CASRVQGAGNQPQHF. The CDR3 DNA reads as TGTGCCAGCAGGGTACAGGGGGCTGGCAATCAGCCCCAGCATTTT.

J is TRBJ1-2 and V is TRBV15, with TRBD1 as a possible D gene (5 bases). Trimming pared 5 bases from V and 5 bases from J, leaving 15 bases between. The CDR3 consists of 14 residues. Germline lookup yields CDR1 LNHNV and CDR2 YYDKDF (reference sequence). DNA for the CDR3: TGTGCCACCAGCGCCATAGACAGCGTATATGGCTACACCTTC. The encoded protein is CATSAIDSVYGYTF.

As for this clone: Other DNA sequences of this sample code for an identical CDR3. V gene TRBV2 combines with J gene TRBJ2-1; 7 bases line up with TRBD2. Germline values: CDR1 SNHLY, CDR2 FYNNEI. J lost 3 bases, V lost 0 bases, and 5 bases had no gene match. The CDR3 totals 16 residues. Written as DNA, the CDR3 is TGTGCCAGCAGTGAAGCGGCTAGCGGTTTCTACAATGAGCAGTTCTTC. Translated: CASSEAASGFYNEQFF.

J is TRBJ1-1 and V is TRBV6-1, with D hard to call. CDR3 length equals 13 residues. CDR1 is MNHNS, CDR2 SASEGT, per germline. Trimming stripped 4 bases from V and 1 base from J, with 7 bases between. The CDR3, as DNA: TGTGCCAGCAGTGCAGGAACGAACACTGAAGCTTTCTTT. Its protein product is CASSAGTNTEAFF.

This chain uses TRBV6-6 with TRBJ2-7; TRBD1 is a possible D gene (5 bases). Germline V gene data show CDR1 as MNHNY and CDR2 as SVGAGI (reference sequence). The CDR3 is made up of 14 amino acids. Trimming took off 6 bases at V and 6 bases at J, with 18 bases between the two ends. The CDR3 reads CASSRLGRAAEQYF. CDR3 DNA: TGTGCCAGCAGCCGCCTGGGCAGGGCGGCCGAGCAGTACTTC.

This clone has a single count. J is TRBJ2-2 and V is TRBV7-3; 10 bases are shared with TRBD2. Germline V gene sequence: CDR1 SGHTA, CDR2 FQGTGA. With 5 bases clipped from V and 3 bases from J, the junction kept 6 bases outside the gene matches. The CDR3 is 16 amino acids. This CDR3 is CASSQLAGRDTGELFF. The DNA for the CDR3 is TGTGCCAGCAGCCAACTAGCGGGAAGGGACACCGGGGAGCTGTTTTTT.

This clone came up once. The chain combines TRBV28 with TRBJ2-2; no clear D. The CDR3 totals 18 residues. Germline V gene data show CDR1 as MDHEN and CDR2 as SYDVKM. V was shortened by 3 bases and J by 0 bases, with 17 bases between the two germline ends. In DNA form, the CDR3 reads TGTGCCAGCAGTTTTAACCCGATTGGGCCCGCGAACACCGGGGAGCTGTTTTTT. It specifies CASSFNPIGPANTGELFF. Supplemented by reference TRBV28 and TRBJ2-2, the full variable domain reads DVKVTQSSRYLVKRTGEKVFLECVQDMDHENMFWYRQDPGLGLRLIYFSYDVKMKEKGDIPEGYSVSREKKERFSLILESASTNQTSMYLCASSFNPIGPANTGELFFGEGSRLTVL.

The chain joins TRBV7-2 to TRBJ1-6; D gene ambiguous. Germline V gives CDR1 SGHTA, CDR2 FQGNSA. CDR3 size: 13 residues. V shed 3 bases and J shed 7 bases, with 7 bases lying between them. For the CDR3, the DNA is TGTGCCAGCAGCTTGGGGAGAAATTCACCCCTCCACTTT. This sequence encodes CASSLGRNSPLHF.

The chain employs TRBV2 and TRBJ2-3, with 7 bases identical to TRBD2. Germline-derived CDR1 and CDR2 are SNHLY and FYNNEI. The CDR3 runs 14 residues. Trimming removed 7 bases from V and 4 bases from J; junction bases left unmatched: 8. CDR3 in amino acids: CASKLAGWADTQYF. Here the CDR3 DNA reads TGTGCCAGCAAGTTAGCGGGCTGGGCAGATACGCAGTATTTT.

The chain couples TRBV6-5 to TRBJ2-7; TRBD2 agrees at 11 bases. From germline, CDR1 is MNHEY and CDR2 SVGAGI. V shed 5 bases and J 5 bases; nucleotides not matched to a gene: 5. The CDR3 has 14 residues. CDR3 loop: CASSRLAGFHEQYF. In DNA, the CDR3 is TGTGCCAGCAGTCGACTAGCGGGGTTCCACGAGCAGTACTTC.

The CDR3 region has the DNA TGTGCCAGCAGTTTTAACCAGGGTAGGGGAAACACCATATATTTT. The encoded protein is CASSFNQGRGNTIYF. The gene calls are TRBV28 and TRBJ1-3; TRBD1 is a possible D gene (5 bases). CDR3 size: 15 residues. V lost 3 bases, J lost 4 bases, and 13 bases lay in between. CDR1 MDHEN and CDR2 SYDVKM come from the germline V gene. Full variable domain (remainder filled in from reference TRBV28 and TRBJ1-3): DVKVTQSSRYLVKRTGEKVFLECVQDMDHENMFWYRQDPGLGLRLIYFSYDVKMKEKGDIPEGYSVSREKKERFSLILESASTNQTSMYLCASSFNQGRGNTIYFGEGSWLTVV.

This clone was seen once. The V call is TRBV21-1, the J call TRBJ2-3; the table's D call, TRBD2, has no DNA check behind it. TRBV21-1 is designated a pseudogene. The CDR3 has 20 amino acids. CDR3 residues: CASRSGLLAGERGSTDTQYF. The CDR3, as DNA: TGTGCCAGCAGATCAGGCCTACTAGCGGGAGAGAGGGGTAGCACAGATACGCAGTATTTT.

This chain connects TRBV6-5 to TRBJ2-7; maybe TRBD1 (5 bases). Germline V gives CDR1 MNHEY, CDR2 SVGAGI. This CDR3 has 13 amino acids. Trimming removed 7 bases at V and 5 bases at J, with 15 bases between. CDR3 nucleotide sequence: TGTGCCAGCAAGAAGCAGGGAACCCACGAGCAGTACTTC. It codes for CASKKQGTHEQYF.

The V call is TRBV7-9, the J call TRBJ2-1, with a tentative D call TRBD2 (6 bases). With 8 bases removed from V and 4 bases from J, the gap between germline ends came to 12 bases. CDR1 is SEHNR and CDR2 is FQNEAQ in the germline V gene (reference sequence). This CDR3 comprises 13 residues. The CDR3 sequence: CASQEGVYNEQFF. For the CDR3, the DNA is TGTGCCAGCCAGGAGGGCGTATACAATGAGCAGTTCTTC. The full variable domain, completed using reference TRBV7-9 and TRBJ2-1, is DTGVSQNPRHKITKRGQNVTFRCDPISEHNRLYWYRQTLGQGPEFLTYFQNEAQLEKSRLLSDRFSAERPKGSFSTLEIQRTEQGDSAMYLCASQEGVYNEQFFGPGTRLTVL.

V and J are TRBV19 and TRBJ2-1; TRBD2 aligns across 10 bases. With 3 bases clipped from V and 4 bases from J, the junction kept 6 bases outside the gene matches. Germline values: CDR1 LNHDA, CDR2 SQIVND (reference sequence). The CDR3 extends over 16 amino acids. The CDR3 protein is CASSIRLAGVYNEQFF. The CDR3 nucleotides read TGTGCCAGTAGTATTCGTCTAGCGGGGGTATACAATGAGCAGTTCTTC.

The V and J genes are TRBV28 and TRBJ2-2; 9 bases line up with TRBD2. After removal of 1 base from V and 4 bases from J, the junction contained 4 bases not matched to a gene. Germline V gives CDR1 MDHEN, CDR2 SYDVKM. The CDR3 contains 16 residues. The CDR3 protein is CASSLSGGRGTGELFF. The CDR3 region has the DNA TGTGCCAGCAGTTTATCGGGCGGGAGGGGCACCGGGGAGCTGTTTTTT. Filled out from reference TRBV28 and TRBJ2-2, the complete variable domain reads DVKVTQSSRYLVKRTGEKVFLECVQDMDHENMFWYRQDPGLGLRLIYFSYDVKMKEKGDIPEGYSVSREKKERFSLILESASTNQTSMYLCASSLSGGRGTGELFFGEGSRLTVL.

The chain is built from TRBV9 and TRBJ2-7; TRBD2 might be the D (6 bases). Germline CDR1 and CDR2: SGDLS and YYNGEE. CDR3 size: 14 residues. Trimming cost V 0 bases and J 3 bases, with 10 bases left between them. The CDR3 region is CASSVALEGYEQYF. The CDR3 nucleotides are TGTGCCAGCAGCGTAGCTTTGGAGGGCTACGAGCAGTACTTC.

The chain uses TRBV27 and TRBJ1-2; the D gene is possibly TRBD1 (6 bases). This CDR3 comprises 13 residues. Germline CDR1 is MNHEY and CDR2 is SMNVEV (reference sequence). V lost 2 bases and J 9 bases, leaving 13 bases between the germline ends. The CDR3 reads CASSLHATGSYTF. The CDR3 coding sequence is TGTGCCAGCAGTTTACACGCTACAGGGAGCTACACCTTC.

The J gene is TRBJ1-2, the V gene TRBV9; 7 bases are shared with TRBD1. Germline CDR1 SGDLS, CDR2 YYNGEE. V trimming: 3 bases; J trimming: 6 bases; junction bases outside the gene matches: 8. The CDR3 is 14 residues long. The CDR3 DNA sequence: TGTGCCAGCAGCGGATTAGGGGGCGCGAATGGCTACACCTTC. It translates to CASSGLGGANGYTF. Looking up the rest from reference TRBV9 and TRBJ1-2 gives the full variable domain: DSGVTQTPKHLITATGQRVTLRCSPRSGDLSVYWYQQSLDQGLQFLIQYYNGEERAKGNILERFSAQQFPDLHSELNLSSLELGDSALYFCASSGLGGANGYTFGSGTRLTVV.

This chain uses TRBV10-3 with TRBJ1-1; the D gene is possibly TRBD1 (6 bases). V was trimmed by 5 bases and J by 7 bases, leaving 8 bases between them. Per the germline V gene, CDR1 is ENHRY and CDR2 is SYGVKD. The CDR3 loop spans 11 amino acids. This CDR3 is CAISQGFEAFF. CDR3 nucleotides: TGTGCCATCAGTCAGGGGTTTGAAGCTTTCTTT.

This chain joins TRBV5-1 and TRBJ2-1; 16 bases match TRBD2. The germline V gene encodes CDR1 SGHRS and CDR2 YFSETQ. The CDR3 spans 16 residues. The V and J ends lost 2 bases and 13 bases, in that order; junction bases with no gene match: 9. CDR3 sequence reads: CASSFGTSGRAATQFF. The CDR3, as DNA: TGCGCCAGCAGCTTCGGGACTAGCGGGAGGGCCGCGACTCAGTTCTTC.

CDR3 region: CASGETGYSNQPQHF. In DNA form, the CDR3 reads TGTGCCAGCGGAGAGACAGGATATAGCAATCAGCCCCAGCATTTT. The chain employs TRBV2 and TRBJ1-5; TRBD1 is a possible D gene (6 bases). Germline V gives CDR1 SNHLY, CDR2 FYNNEI. There are 15 residues in the CDR3. V lost 8 bases, J lost 0 bases, and 14 bases lay in between.

The chain is built from TRBV6-1 and TRBJ1-1; no reliable D call. CDR1 and CDR2 from the germline V gene are MNHNS and SASEGT. The CDR3 contains 12 residues. Between the trimmed V and J ends, which lost 8 bases and 3 bases, there was a span of 10 bases. CDR3 amino acids: CASYERDTEAFF. The CDR3, as DNA: TGTGCCAGCTACGAGAGGGACACTGAAGCTTTCTTT.

The rearrangement links TRBV5-1 to TRBJ2-7, with 8 bases matching TRBD1. Germline CDR1 is SGHRS and CDR2 is YFSETQ. The CDR3 consists of 15 residues. The V gene end was trimmed by 0 bases and the J gene end by 6 bases; junction bases not matched to a gene: 8. The CDR3 loop is CASSLDGRGQSEQYF. The CDR3 DNA reads as TGCGCCAGCAGCTTGGATGGCAGGGGGCAGTCCGAGCAGTACTTC. The variable domain in full, completed from reference TRBV5-1 and TRBJ2-7, reads KAGVTQTPRYLIKTRGQQVTLSCSPISGHRSVSWYQQTPGQGLQFLFEYFSETQRNKGNFPGRFSGRQFSNSRSEMNVSTLELGDSALYLCASSLDGRGQSEQYFGPGTRLTVT.

V is TRBV11-2 and J is TRBJ2-7; 8 positions agree with TRBD1. CDR1 is SGHAT and CDR2 is FQNNGV in the germline V gene. V was pared by 3 bases and J by 4 bases, with 11 bases of the junction left unmatched. The CDR3 sequence is 16 residues long. CDR3 sequence: CASSLGLRQGAYEQYF. As DNA, the CDR3 is TGTGCCAGCAGCTTGGGGCTGCGTCAGGGGGCGTACGAGCAGTACTTC.